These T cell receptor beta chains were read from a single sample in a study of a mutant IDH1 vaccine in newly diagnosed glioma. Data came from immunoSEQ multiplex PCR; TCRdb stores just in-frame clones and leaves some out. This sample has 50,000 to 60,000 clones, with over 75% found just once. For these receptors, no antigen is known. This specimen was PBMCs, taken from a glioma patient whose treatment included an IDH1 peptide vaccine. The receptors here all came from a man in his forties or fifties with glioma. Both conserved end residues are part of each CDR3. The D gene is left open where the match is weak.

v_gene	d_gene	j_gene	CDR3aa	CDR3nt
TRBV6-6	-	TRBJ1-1	CAIRDPNTEAFF	TGTGCCATCCGGGATCCTAACACTGAAGCTTTCTTT
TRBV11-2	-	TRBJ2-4	CASSSGTDIQYF	TGTGCCAGCAGCTCCGGGACGGACATTCAGTACTTC
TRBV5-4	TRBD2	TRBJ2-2	CASSLNGGAGTGELFF	TGTGCCAGCAGCTTGAACGGGGGGGCGGGCACCGGGGAGCTGTTTTTT
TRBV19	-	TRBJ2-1	CASSIGLGGNEQFF	TGTGCCAGTAGTATTGGACTAGGGGGTAATGAGCAGTTCTTC
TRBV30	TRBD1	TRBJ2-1	CAWSEQGGGEQFF	TGTGCCTGGAGCGAACAGGGGGGCGGTGAGCAGTTCTTC
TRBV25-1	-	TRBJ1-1	CASSEPGGSTEAFF	TGTGCCAGCAGTGAGCCCGGGGGCAGCACTGAAGCTTTCTTT
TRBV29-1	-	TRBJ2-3	CSVDSDRDTQYF	TGCAGCGTTGACTCGGATCGAGATACGCAGTATTTT
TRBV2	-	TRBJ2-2	CASSEYLSTGELFF	TGTGCCAGCAGTGAGTACCTCAGCACCGGGGAGCTGTTTTTT
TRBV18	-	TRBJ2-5	CASSPKGGGETQYF	TGTGCCAGCTCACCAAAAGGGGGAGGAGAGACCCAGTACTTC
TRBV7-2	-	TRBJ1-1	CASSLGRVRNTEAFF	TGTGCCAGCAGCTTAGGGAGGGTTAGGAACACTGAAGCTTTCTTT
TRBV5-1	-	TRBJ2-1	CASSLVGYGEQFF	TGCGCCAGCAGCTTGGTAGGATACGGTGAGCAGTTCTTC